The clone carrying this TCR beta chain was observed at least ten times. The data belong to a study of T cells in Graves' hyperthyroidism and ophthalmopathy. Ophthalmopathy patients had Clinical Activity Score at least 3, NOSPECS grade at least 4, duration under 3 months. TCR beta CDR3 regions were amplified from RNA. First-round RT-PCR of the TCR CDR3 relied on the HTBI primer set. TCRdb independently ran MiXCR on the multiplex PCR reads; one entry per CDR3 protein. Here the sample spans about half a million distinct CDR3 sequences, 20% to 25% being singletons. After removal of 3 bases from V and 4 bases from J, the junction contained 5 bases not matched to a gene. Germline lookup yields CDR1 PRHDT and CDR2 FYEKMQ (reference sequence). The CDR3 contains 14 residues.

The source of this sequence is a woman between 65 and 79 years old with Graves' ophthalmopathy. Sequenced material: blood. The rearrangement links TRBV13 to TRBJ1-2; TRBD1 agrees at 7 bases. CDR3 in DNA: TGTGCCAGCAGCTTGGGACAGACTCTCTATGGCTACACCTTC. This gives the protein CASSLGQTLYGYTF.